Listed below are T cell receptor beta chains from one sample, sequenced in a study of blood T cell repertoires in COVID-19. TCRdb's copy holds only in-frame clones and misses some; the assay was immunoSEQ multiplex PCR. The sample contains about 220,000 clones, around four fifths of which appear only once. The material sequenced was PBMCs or T cells enriched from blood (not recorded which). These receptors all stem from a man aged 35 to 55 who had recovered from COVID-19. Both conserved end residues are trimmed from each CDR3. Each record gives: V gene, J gene, CDR3 protein.

v_call: TRBV29-1
j_call: TRBJ1-1
cdr3_aa: SAAADTGKNTEAF

v_call: TRBV18
j_call: TRBJ1-3
cdr3_aa: ASSPVGTGGYGNTIY

v_call: TRBV30
j_call: TRBJ2-1
cdr3_aa: AWTKFSGGAKF

v_call: TRBV28
j_call: TRBJ2-5
cdr3_aa: ASNERGQGETQY

v_call: TRBV6-5
j_call: TRBJ1-4
cdr3_aa: ASSAGRVEKLF

v_call: TRBV7-3
j_call: TRBJ1-1
cdr3_aa: ASSWGANTEAF

v_call: TRBV29-1
j_call: TRBJ2-1
cdr3_aa: SVEVQRGGNEQF

v_call: TRBV7-8
j_call: TRBJ2-5
cdr3_aa: ASSLGVSGRVETQY

v_call: TRBV28
j_call: TRBJ2-5
cdr3_aa: ASSPSLKETQY

v_call: TRBV28
j_call: TRBJ1-2
cdr3_aa: ASTIQRQGNYYGYT

v_call: TRBV7-6
j_call: TRBJ2-3
cdr3_aa: ASSLSTDTQY

v_call: TRBV29-1
j_call: TRBJ2-3
cdr3_aa: SVEDRTVPNTQY

v_call: TRBV6-4
j_call: TRBJ2-1
cdr3_aa: ASKRPSGGACYNEQF

v_call: TRBV7-9
j_call: TRBJ1-2
cdr3_aa: ASSLVGTGGHGYT

v_call: TRBV4-3
j_call: TRBJ1-3
cdr3_aa: ASSQDSGVGNTIY

v_call: TRBV19
j_call: TRBJ2-3
cdr3_aa: ASSLTGTDTQY

v_call: TRBV6-4
j_call: TRBJ1-5
cdr3_aa: ASRWPTGAKGRQPQH

v_call: TRBV11-2
j_call: TRBJ2-7
cdr3_aa: ASSFSGTSGIEQY

v_call: TRBV30
j_call: TRBJ2-7
cdr3_aa: AWSGKATYEQY

v_call: TRBV4-1
j_call: TRBJ1-4
cdr3_aa: ASSPPGQWNEKLF

v_call: TRBV15
j_call: TRBJ2-2
cdr3_aa: ATSSYQESHTGELF

v_call: TRBV9
j_call: TRBJ1-6
cdr3_aa: ASSGQGGNSPLH

v_call: TRBV6-5
j_call: TRBJ2-3
cdr3_aa: ASRGRLAGDDTQY

v_call: TRBV24-1
j_call: TRBJ1-2
cdr3_aa: ATSDPGSHYGYT

v_call: TRBV5-1
j_call: TRBJ2-6
cdr3_aa: ASSPGTGGSGANVLT

v_call: TRBV28
j_call: TRBJ1-1
cdr3_aa: ASSLRVTWNTEAF

v_call: TRBV6-5
j_call: TRBJ1-6
cdr3_aa: ASRPPRQGSPLH

v_call: TRBV2
j_call: TRBJ2-7
cdr3_aa: ASSPIQNPHEQY

v_call: TRBV9
j_call: TRBJ1-2
cdr3_aa: ASSEGYGYT

v_call: TRBV29-1
j_call: TRBJ2-5
cdr3_aa: SVLLGRGETQY

v_call: TRBV28
j_call: TRBJ2-1
cdr3_aa: ASTVQGWNEQF

v_call: TRBV2
j_call: TRBJ2-1
cdr3_aa: ASRPPGTSLNEQF

v_call: TRBV29-1
j_call: TRBJ2-5
cdr3_aa: SVGLRETQY

v_call: TRBV12-5
j_call: TRBJ2-3
cdr3_aa: ASGLTGNEDTQY

v_call: TRBV18
j_call: TRBJ2-7
cdr3_aa: ASSPRREPMGEQY

v_call: TRBV6-5
j_call: TRBJ1-1
cdr3_aa: ASSLRQGNTEAF

v_call: TRBV18
j_call: TRBJ2-1
cdr3_aa: ASSPPGVAGGTEQF

v_call: TRBV3-1/TRBV3-2
j_call: TRBJ1-2
cdr3_aa: ASRLQASNYGYT

v_call: TRBV9
j_call: TRBJ2-4
cdr3_aa: ASSVVGRIAKNIQY

v_call: TRBV5-5
j_call: TRBJ2-7
cdr3_aa: ASSLSGSIYEQY

v_call: TRBV18
j_call: TRBJ1-1
cdr3_aa: ASSTGNTEAF

v_call: TRBV7-6
j_call: TRBJ1-1
cdr3_aa: ASSLQQGSVNTEAF

v_call: TRBV27
j_call: TRBJ2-7
cdr3_aa: ARRLGGASYEQY

v_call: TRBV28
j_call: TRBJ1-2
cdr3_aa: ASSPDRGAWGYT

v_call: TRBV9
j_call: TRBJ2-2
cdr3_aa: ASSRSTGRDTGELF

v_call: TRBV5-4
j_call: TRBJ1-1
cdr3_aa: ASSSPRQGWTEAF

v_call: TRBV10-3
j_call: TRBJ2-1
cdr3_aa: AISSGTSGRVTYNEQF

v_call: TRBV6-5
j_call: TRBJ2-7
cdr3_aa: ARSLSGRTPLEQY

v_call: TRBV9
j_call: TRBJ1-1
cdr3_aa: ASSATTAPNTEAF

v_call: TRBV7-3
j_call: TRBJ1-1
cdr3_aa: ASSPRGGQNTEAF

v_call: TRBV7-9
j_call: TRBJ2-7
cdr3_aa: ASSEQRGEQY

v_call: TRBV2
j_call: TRBJ1-1
cdr3_aa: ASRGTGRNTEAF